A single T cell receptor (beta chain) is shown here with its context. Its antigen remains unknown. The record originates from a study of T cells after yellow fever vaccination. There are 17 residues in the CDR3. Trimming removed 1 base from V and 2 bases from J, with 16 bases in between. Germline CDR1 and CDR2: SEHNR and FQNEAQ (reference sequence). Study-level results: Within FACS-sorted repertoires, abundant clonotypes contaminating from the bulk population could be present. It was the secondary response that reached its peak faster, day 5 versus 15, but it was weaker.

UMIs and a universal primer site were added when TCR cDNA was made by 5'RACE template switching. TCRdb reprocessed the 5' RACE reads via MiXCR and lists one record per CDR3 protein. The sample includes about 350,000 distinct CDR3 sequences, 8% to 9.5% of them seen just once. The genes are TRBV7-9 and TRBJ2-3; D is uncertain. Source: PBMCs, taken around 45 days after the first yellow fever vaccination. The receptor's source is a man aged 18 to 29 who received the YFV17D yellow fever vaccine. CDR3 sequence reads: CASSLELELTLTDTQYF. The CDR3 region has the DNA TGTGCCAGCAGCTTAGAGTTGGAGCTAACGCTCACAGATACGCAGTATTTT.